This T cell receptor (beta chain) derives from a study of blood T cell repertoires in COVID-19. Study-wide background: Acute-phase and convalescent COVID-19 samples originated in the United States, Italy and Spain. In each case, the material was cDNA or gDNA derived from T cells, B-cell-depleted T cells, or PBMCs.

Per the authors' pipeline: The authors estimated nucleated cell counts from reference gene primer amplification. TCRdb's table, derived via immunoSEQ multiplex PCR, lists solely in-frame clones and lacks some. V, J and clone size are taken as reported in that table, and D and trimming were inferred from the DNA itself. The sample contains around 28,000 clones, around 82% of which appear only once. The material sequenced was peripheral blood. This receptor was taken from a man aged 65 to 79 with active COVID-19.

This chain's CDR3 is CATSRDAGDSGNTIYF. The CDR3 DNA follows: TGTGCCACCAGCAGAGACGCAGGGGACTCTGGAAACACCATATATTTT. This chain joins TRBV15 and TRBJ1-3, with a weak D call TRBD1 (6 bases). The germline V gene has CDR1 LNHNV and CDR2 YYDKDF (reference sequence). The CDR3 runs 16 residues. Trimming took 0 bases from V and 0 from J, leaving 9 bases between them.